These 17 T cell receptor beta chains originate from one sample sequenced in a study of regulatory T cells in long-lasting Graves disease. iRepertoire HTBI primers and Arm-PCR of CDR3 regions built TCR beta libraries. MiXCR, applied by TCRdb to the multiplex PCR reads, yields one record per CDR3 protein. Of more than 350,000 distinct CDR3 sequences detected, 21% appear once; the ten largest clones hold 13% to 15%. The sample's time point: persistent/refractory GD, antithyroid drugs over 5 years with positive TRAb. The TCR library was prepared using RNA isolated from PBMCs. The sample here was peripheral blood mononuclear cells (PBMCs), taken when the disease was refractory, from a patient treated with antithyroid drugs. These receptors all stem from a female donor with Graves disease.

This clonotype was counted many times. The gene calls are TRBV10-3 and TRBJ2-7; 8 bases match TRBD1. The trim removed 6 bases at V and 3 bases at J, leaving 7 bases unmatched. Germline V CDR1 and CDR2: ENHRY, SYGVKD. This CDR3 has 14 residues. The CDR3 coding sequence is TGTGCCATCAGCCGGACAGGGACGGACTACGAGCAGTACTTC. This gives the protein CAISRTGTDYEQYF.

This clonotype is a singleton in its sample. V is TRBV6-1 and J is TRBJ1-1, with 8 bases identical to TRBD1. The trim removed 6 bases at V and 0 bases at J, leaving 9 bases unmatched. Germline V gene sequence: CDR1 MNHNS, CDR2 SASEGT. The CDR3 sequence is 16 residues long. The chain's CDR3 is CASSHHRTGLNTEAFF. The CDR3 region has the DNA TGTGCCAGCAGCCATCATAGGACAGGGTTGAACACTGAAGCTTTCTTT.

This clonotype was seen many times. The genes are TRBV28 and TRBJ1-2; tentatively, D is TRBD1 (5 bases). V was pared by 4 bases and J by 5 bases, with 20 bases between. The length of the CDR3 is 16 residues. CDR1 and CDR2 (germline): MDHEN, SYDVKM. CDR3 nucleotides: TGTGCCAGCAGTTCTATATTACAGGACGACCCTTATGGCTACACCTTC. Translating gives CASSSILQDDPYGYTF.

This rearrangement joins TRBV28 to TRBJ1-3; D not resolved. Germline V CDR1 and CDR2: MDHEN, SYDVKM. V was pared by 7 bases and J by 2 bases, with 12 bases between. The length of the CDR3 is 14 residues. The CDR3 here is CASTMRATGNTIYF. CDR3 sequence (DNA): TGTGCCAGCACCATGAGAGCCACTGGAAACACCATATATTTT.

V is TRBV19 and J is TRBJ2-7; D perhaps matches TRBD2 (5 bases). V lost 3 bases and J lost 2, with 14 bases in between. Germline CDR1 LNHDA, CDR2 SQIVND (reference sequence). There are 15 residues in the CDR3. The CDR3 DNA is TGTGCCAGTAGTATCGGGCGGGCGGGTACCTACGAGCAGTACTTC. Its protein is CASSIGRAGTYEQYF. Together with reference TRBV19 and TRBJ2-7, the CDR3 gives the full variable domain: DGGITQSPKYLFRKEGQNVTLSCEQNLNHDAMYWYRQDPGQGLRLIYYSQIVNDFQKGDIAEGYSVSREKKESFPLTVTSAQKNPTAFYLCASSIGRAGTYEQYFGPGTRLTVT.

At least ten counts were recorded for this clonotype. This rearrangement joins TRBV28 to TRBJ2-7; a weak D match, TRBD2 (5 bases). Germline CDR1 reads MDHEN; CDR2 reads SYDVKM. The V end lost 3 bases, the J end lost 2 bases, and 23 bases lay between the germline ends. The CDR3 sequence is 18 residues long. CDR3 DNA: TGTGCCAGCAGTTTTGCCATCATGACCCGGGATCCTACCTACGAGCAGTACTTC. This codes for CASSFAIMTRDPTYEQYF.

Only a few counts were recorded for this clonotype. The chain has TRBV7-9 and TRBJ1-5; a possible D gene is TRBD1 (5 bases). Trimming pared 4 bases from V and 6 bases from J, leaving 13 bases between. This CDR3 contains 14 residues. The germline gives CDR1 SEHNR, CDR2 FQNEAQ (reference sequence). The CDR3 DNA reads as TGTGCCAGCAGCTCGGCAATTGGGGGTCAGCCCCAGCATTTT. It specifies CASSSAIGGQPQHF.

This clonotype was seen repeatedly, ten times or more. V and J are TRBV27 and TRBJ1-6; 8 bases line up with TRBD1. CDR3 size: 16 residues. CDR1 is MNHEY and CDR2 is SMNVEV in the germline V gene (reference sequence). V gave up 5 bases and J gave up 8 bases; unmatched junction bases: 11. CDR3 sequence (DNA): TGTGCCAGCAGTGGAGGGACAGGCCTCGGGCATTCACCCCTCCACTTT. This translates into CASSGGTGLGHSPLHF.

This clonotype was picked up many times. The chain uses TRBV2 and TRBJ2-1; 8 bases align to TRBD1. This CDR3 contains 17 residues. Germline CDR1 and CDR2: SNHLY and FYNNEI. The V segment lost 7 bases and the J segment 3 bases; nucleotides outside the gene matches: 14. The CDR3 here is CASTRTGLRKRYNEQFF. The CDR3 DNA reads as TGTGCCAGCACAAGGACAGGGTTGAGGAAACGCTACAATGAGCAGTTCTTC.

The chain couples TRBV7-2 to TRBJ2-3, with unresolved D. Germline V gene data show CDR1 as SGHTA and CDR2 as FQGNSA. V gave up 2 bases and J gave up 4 bases, with 7 bases separating them. This CDR3 is 13 amino acids long. CDR3 DNA sequence: TGTGCCAGCAGCTTAAAGCGCCCAGATACGCAGTATTTT. The encoded protein is CASSLKRPDTQYF.

Details on this clonotype: Being one base from a much bigger clone, this may be a read error. The chain recombines TRBV7-8 with TRBJ1-1, with D possibly matching TRBD1 (6 bases). V gave up 5 bases and J gave up 2 bases, with 18 bases separating them. This CDR3 comprises 16 residues. The germline V gene encodes CDR1 SGHVS and CDR2 FQNEAQ. The DNA of the CDR3 is TGTGCCAGCAGCCCACCCTTCCCGGGACAAAACACTGAAGCTTTCTTT. It encodes CASSPPFPGQNTEAFF.

The rearrangement uses TRBV3-1 and TRBJ2-5; D is possibly TRBD1 or TRBD2 (6 bases each). The J call may be wrong; the DNA end is better matched by TRBJ2-1. CDR3 size: 13 residues. Looked up from germline, CDR1 is LGHDT and CDR2 is YNNKEL (reference sequence). DNA of the CDR3: TGTGCCAGTATCCCGGCGGGGACAAATGAGCAGTTCTTC. It codes for CASIPAGTNEQFF.

Only a few counts were recorded for this clonotype. The chain couples TRBV7-8 to TRBJ1-1; tentative D call: TRBD1 (6 bases). The V gene lost 5 bases and the J gene lost 3 bases, with 22 bases spanning the gap. This CDR3 contains 17 residues. CDR1 SGHVS and CDR2 FQNEAQ come from the germline V gene. In DNA, the CDR3 is TGTGCCAGCAGCACCGGATTAGTGGGGGCCTTGGACACTGAAGCTTTCTTT. Protein product: CASSTGLVGALDTEAFF. The whole variable domain, filled in from reference TRBV7-8 and TRBJ1-1, reads GAGVSQSPRYKVAKRGQDVALRCDPISGHVSLFWYQQALGQGPEFLTYFQNEAQLDKSGLPSDRFFAERPEGSVSTLKIQRTQQEDSAVYLCASSTGLVGALDTEAFFGQGTRLTVV.

This clonotype was seen more than once but under ten times. The chain links TRBV15 to TRBJ2-2; D might be TRBD2 (5 bases). The CDR3 is made up of 17 amino acids. Per germline, CDR1 LNHNV and CDR2 YYDKDF (reference sequence). The V gene lost 0 bases and the J gene lost 4 bases, with 15 bases spanning the gap. DNA for the CDR3: TGTGCCACCAGCAGAGACCCCTTGGCGGGTTTCACCGGGGAGCTGTTTTTT. This translates into CATSRDPLAGFTGELFF.

The chain uses TRBV9 and TRBJ2-2; no reliable D call. The CDR3 totals 14 residues. Germline CDR1 reads SGDLS; CDR2 reads YYNGEE. V was cut by 2 bases and J by 3 bases, with 8 bases left in between. The chain's CDR3 is CASSVLSDTGELFF. The CDR3 nucleotides read TGTGCCAGCAGCGTCTTGTCGGACACCGGGGAGCTGTTTTTT.

The genes are TRBV6-2 or TRBV6-3 and TRBJ2-1, with 11 bases identical to TRBD2. V shed 6 bases, J shed 4 bases, and the junction held 5 bases outside the gene matches. The CDR3 is 15 amino acids. CDR1 and CDR2 from the germline V gene are MNHEY and SVGEGT. CDR3: CASRGTSGLYNEQFF. The DNA of the CDR3 is TGTGCCAGCAGAGGGACTAGCGGTTTATACAATGAGCAGTTCTTC.

This clonotype was found many times. The rearrangement links TRBV25-1 to TRBJ1-1, with no clear D. The CDR3 has 13 residues. V lost 4 bases and J 0 bases, leaving 6 bases between the germline ends. Germline V CDR1 and CDR2: MGHDK, SYGVNS. The CDR3 loop is CASSADMNTEAFF. CDR3 bases: TGTGCCAGCAGTGCTGATATGAACACTGAAGCTTTCTTT.